This T cell receptor beta chain was recovered during a study of CXCR3-negative and CXCR3-positive naive CD8 T cells. Study overall: Across all libraries, TRB reads numbered about 135 million, with about 1.5 +/- 0.3 million in each library.

On this clonotype itself: Antigen: not known.

Triplicate sorts, approximately 290,000 cells apiece, were made for each CD8+ T cell subset. Study observations and caveats: More hydrophobic TRB CDR3s occurred in CXCR3-positive than in CXCR3-negative naive cells. Similar TRBV-TRBJ gene usage was seen in naive CXCR3-negative and CXCR3-positive cells, but not in memory cells. In both naive subsets diversity was comparably high, whereas memory CD8+ cells showed much lower diversity.

The germline V gene has CDR1 MDHEN and CDR2 SYDVKM. CDR3 size: 17 residues. The libraries of TRB cDNA were prepared using 5' RACE with UMI labels. For each CDR3 protein, TCRdb gives one entry from its re-call of the 5' RACE reads, without DNA. Here the sample table reports some 120,000 distinct CDR3 sequences. The chain uses TRBV28 and TRBJ2-7; TCRdb calls TRBD2, which cannot be checked without DNA. This clonotype was sampled from a human donor in good health. Some clones in this sample may be carry-over from other donors' samples. Sequenced material: naive CXCR3+ CD8+ T cells from blood. Subset denoted: CD45RO-CCR7+CD27+CD95- naive CD8+ T cells expressing CXCR3 (TNR3+). This CDR3 is CASSLLPSGRLGSEQYF. Filled out from reference TRBV28 and TRBJ2-7, the complete variable domain reads DVKVTQSSRYLVKRTGEKVFLECVQDMDHENMFWYRQDPGLGLRLIYFSYDVKMKEKGDIPEGYSVSREKKERFSLILESASTNQTSMYLCASSLLPSGRLGSEQYFGPGTRLTVT.